Listed below are T cell receptor beta chains from one sample, sequenced in a study of response to subunit inactivated influenza vaccine. TCRdb recomputed calls from the RT-PCR reads with MiXCR, one row per CDR3 protein. The table shows 530,000 or so distinct CDR3 sequences, with around 13% occurring only once. The specimen was PBMCs from blood, collected roughly 12 days after vaccination. The receptors come from a man between 50 and 59 years old who received an inactivated influenza vaccine. Both conserved end residues are part of each CDR3. The order of the fields is V gene, D gene, J gene, clone size, CDR3 length, CDR3 DNA, CDR3 protein. The D gene is left open where the match is weak. The size field is filled for only some rows; it gives once, few, many or a size class.

TRBV28,TRBD2,TRBJ2-3,few,17,TGTGCCAGCAGTTTAGGATTAGCGGGTGACAGCACAGATACGCAGTATTTT,CASSLGLAGDSTDTQYF
TRBV5-1,-,TRBJ2-1,-,16,TGCGCCAGCAGCTCCGACTCGGAGGGCTCCTACAATGAGCAGTTCTTC,CASSSDSEGSYNEQFF
TRBV7-9,-,TRBJ1-5,-,14,TGTGCCAGCAGCTCCGGGGGGGGACGACAGCCCCAGCATTTT,CASSSGGGRQPQHF
TRBV18,-,TRBJ1-2,-,14,TGTGCCAGCTCAGACTTCGACGGGGCCTATGGCTACACCTTC,CASSDFDGAYGYTF
TRBV12-3/TRBV12-4,TRBD2,TRBJ2-7,many,12,TGTGCCAGCAGCTCGGGACTAGCGGGTTACGACTTC,CASSSGLAGYDF
TRBV19,TRBD1,TRBJ2-6,few,16,TGTGCCAGTAGGCATGGACAGGTGGCCGGGGCCAACGTCCTGACTTTC,CASRHGQVAGANVLTF
TRBV29-1,TRBD2,TRBJ2-1,many,13,TGCAGCGTTTTCGGGACTACATACAATGAGCAGTTCTTC,CSVFGTTYNEQFF
TRBV6-2/TRBV6-3,TRBD1,TRBJ1-1,-,18,TGTGCCAGCAGGCGCACCGGGACAGGGGCATCCATGAACACTGAAGCTTTCTTT,CASRRTGTGASMNTEAFF
TRBV7-2,TRBD1,TRBJ2-7,few,16,TGTGCCAGCAGCTTACAGTCAGGACAGGGAGGCTACGAGCAGTACTTC,CASSLQSGQGGYEQYF
TRBV28,-,TRBJ2-2,few,14,TGTGCCAGCAGCGACCCGGGGGTACCCGGGGAGCTGTTTTTT,CASSDPGVPGELFF
TRBV5-1,-,TRBJ2-1,many,15,TGCGCCAGCAGCTTGGAGGGGGGATTTCACAATGAGCAGTTCTTC,CASSLEGGFHNEQFF
TRBV20-1,-,TRBJ2-3,many,15,TGCAGTGCTAGAGATGACGGGGTAGGCACAGATACGCAGTATTTT,CSARDDGVGTDTQYF
TRBV10-3,TRBD2,TRBJ2-1,few,16,TGTGCCATCAGCACCGGGACTAGCGTCTCCTACAATGAGCAGTTCTTC,CAISTGTSVSYNEQFF
TRBV4-2,TRBD2,TRBJ2-5,-,16,TGTGCCAGCAGCCAAGATCTGGCGGGAGGGCCTGAGACCCAGTACTTC,CASSQDLAGGPETQYF
TRBV20-1,-,TRBJ2-7,-,14,TGCAGTGCTAGTCCCCCGGGACTTATCTACGAGCAGTACTTC,CSASPPGLIYEQYF
TRBV4-1,-,TRBJ1-6,-,15,TGCGCCAGCAGCCAAGCACCGGGGCGGGGAGGGGCCCTCCACTTT,CASSQAPGRGGALHF
TRBV5-1,-,TRBJ2-3,few,15,TGCGCCAGCAGCCCGTGGGGGCCGCACACAGATACGCAGTATTTT,CASSPWGPHTDTQYF
TRBV10-3,-,TRBJ2-7,few,18,TGTGCCATCAGTAAGGACAGTTCGTTGGCGGGAAAACTCTCCGAGCAGTACTTC,CAISKDSSLAGKLSEQYF
TRBV5-1,-,TRBJ2-5,-,14,TGCGCCAGCAGCTGGGGATCGGTGGGCGAGACCCAGTACTTC,CASSWGSVGETQYF
TRBV29-1,-,TRBJ1-3,many,12,TGCAGCGTTGTTATCTCTGGAAACACCATATATTTT,CSVVISGNTIYF
TRBV15,-,TRBJ1-5,many,16,TGTGCCACCAGCAGGGACAAGGGGGGTATGGCTCAGCCCCAGCATTTT,CATSRDKGGMAQPQHF
TRBV29-1,TRBD1,TRBJ1-2,-,14,TGCAGCGTCACATCAAAAGGGACAGCCTATGGCTACACCTTC,CSVTSKGTAYGYTF
TRBV10-3,-,TRBJ1-3,few,14,TGTGCCATCAGTACAGGATCATCTGGAAACACCATATATTTT,CAISTGSSGNTIYF
TRBV6-5,TRBD2,TRBJ2-5,few,16,TGTGCCAGCAGTTACGATGCTAGCGGGGACCAAGAGACCCAGTACTTC,CASSYDASGDQETQYF